The 32 T cell receptor beta chains below come from one sample, sequenced in a study of T cells in Graves' hyperthyroidism and ophthalmopathy. The investigators amplified TCR beta CDR3 regions from RNA transcripts. TCR CDR3 regions were first amplified by RT-PCR with HTBI primers. Each CDR3 protein is one row after TCRdb ran MiXCR on the multiplex PCR reads. This table holds more than 500,000 distinct CDR3 sequences, under 20% found once. The sample comprised blood. Every receptor here comes from a woman in her thirties with Graves' hyperthyroidism.

The chain couples TRBV19 to TRBJ1-1; D possibly corresponds to TRBD1 (5 bases). The CDR3 spans 13 residues. In germline, CDR1 is LNHDA, CDR2 SQIVND (reference sequence). V dropped 10 bases and J dropped 4 bases, with 16 bases sitting between them. CDR3 coding DNA: TGTGCCACTGGGGGACCACGGGGCACTGAAGCTTTCTTT. This gives the protein CATGGPRGTEAFF.

This clonotype was counted once. The gene calls are TRBV28 and TRBJ2-3; 16 bases fit TRBD2. Germline trimming cut 5 bases from V and 2 bases from J; bases unmatched to any gene: 4. The germline V gene has CDR1 MDHEN and CDR2 SYDVKM. The CDR3 runs to 17 residues. The CDR3, as DNA: TGTGCCAGCAGTCGTGGGACTAGCGGGAGGGTCACAGATACGCAGTATTTT. Protein sequence: CASSRGTSGRVTDTQYF.

The sample holds many counts of this clonotype. For the CDR3, the DNA is TGCGCCAGCAGCCGAGGGAGGCCAACTAATGAAAAACTGTTTTTT. Protein sequence: CASSRGRPTNEKLFF. The chain combines TRBV5-1 with TRBJ1-4, with D uncertain. V was trimmed by 4 bases and J by 0 bases, leaving 10 bases between them. This CDR3 has 15 residues. Germline V CDR1 and CDR2: SGHRS, YFSETQ. Together with reference TRBV5-1 and TRBJ1-4, the CDR3 gives the full variable domain: KAGVTQTPRYLIKTRGQQVTLSCSPISGHRSVSWYQQTPGQGLQFLFEYFSETQRNKGNFPGRFSGRQFSNSRSEMNVSTLELGDSALYLCASSRGRPTNEKLFFGSGTQLSVL.

This chain's CDR3 is CASSIENANTGELFF. CDR3 DNA: TGTGCCAGTAGTATAGAGAACGCGAACACCGGGGAGCTGTTTTTT. The J gene is TRBJ2-2, the V gene TRBV19; D gene ambiguous. The V end lost 0 bases, the J end lost 0 bases, and 5 bases lay between the germline ends. CDR3 length: 15 amino acids. Germline loops: CDR1 LNHDA, CDR2 SQIVND (reference sequence).

The sample holds many counts of this clonotype. The chain carries TRBV6-2 or TRBV6-3 and TRBJ1-1; D is possibly TRBD1 (5 bases). This CDR3 contains 13 residues. Germline V gene data show CDR1 as MNHEY and CDR2 as SVGEGT. Trimming took off 6 bases at V and 0 bases at J, with 8 bases between the two ends. The CDR3 is CASRGTLNTEAFF. CDR3 DNA: TGTGCCAGCAGGGGGACCTTGAACACTGAAGCTTTCTTT.

This clonotype has just a few counts. This sequence joins TRBV7-3 and TRBJ2-2; TRBD1 matches at 9 bases. Germline V CDR1 and CDR2: SGHTA, FQGTGA. The V segment lost 4 bases and the J segment 4 bases; nucleotides outside the gene matches: 4. CDR3 length: 15 residues. In nucleotides, the CDR3 is TGTGCCAGCAGCTCCGGGACAGGGCCCACCGGGGAGCTGTTTTTT. Protein sequence: CASSSGTGPTGELFF.

In its sample, this clonotype was seen a few times. The chain joins TRBV12-3 or TRBV12-4 to TRBJ2-2; D is possibly TRBD1 or TRBD2 (7 bases each). Trimming took off 11 bases at V and 5 bases at J, with 15 bases between the two ends. This CDR3 is built from 13 residues. The CDR3 is CADSQGGTGELFF. Here the CDR3 DNA reads TGTGCCGACAGCCAGGGGGGGACCGGGGAGCTGTTTTTT.

This clonotype was counted only a few times. The chain is built from TRBV20-1 and TRBJ1-2, with TRBD1 as a possible D gene (6 bases). The CDR3 length is 15 residues. Trimming cost V 6 bases and J 2 bases, with 19 bases left between them. The V gene's germline CDR1 is DFQATT and CDR2 SNEGSKA (reference sequence). The CDR3 sequence: CSAGNRGGPNYGYTF. CDR3 nucleotides: TGCAGTGCGGGCAATAGGGGGGGCCCGAACTATGGCTACACCTTC.

This clonotype was seen many times. The rearrangement links TRBV29-1 to TRBJ1-1; D uncertain. Trimming pared 0 bases from V and 1 base from J, leaving 9 bases between. The CDR3 is 14 residues long. Per the germline V gene, CDR1 is SQVTM and CDR2 is ANQGSEA. The CDR3 region has the DNA TGCAGCGTTGAAGATCCTACGGAGAACACTGAAGCTTTCTTT. Protein sequence: CSVEDPTENTEAFF.

This clonotype was seen a handful of times. The gene calls are TRBV28 and TRBJ2-1, with TRBD2 identical over 14 bases. After removal of 7 bases from V and 4 bases from J, the junction contained 12 bases not matched to a gene. Germline-derived CDR1 and CDR2 are MDHEN and SYDVKM. There are 18 residues in the CDR3. The DNA for the CDR3 is TGTGCCAGCACCTCTCCCCCCGGGACTAGCGGGGGATACAATGAGCAGTTCTTC. This sequence encodes CASTSPPGTSGGYNEQFF. The complete variable domain, with remaining parts taken from reference TRBV28 and TRBJ2-1, reads DVKVTQSSRYLVKRTGEKVFLECVQDMDHENMFWYRQDPGLGLRLIYFSYDVKMKEKGDIPEGYSVSREKKERFSLILESASTNQTSMYLCASTSPPGTSGGYNEQFFGPGTRLTVL.

The rearrangement links TRBV5-1 to TRBJ2-7; D is perhaps TRBD1 (5 bases). Per the germline V gene, CDR1 is SGHRS and CDR2 is YFSETQ. This CDR3 spans 14 amino acids. Deletions cut 1 base from V and 2 bases from J, with 10 bases between. The CDR3 is CASSLYQGTYEQYF. Here the CDR3 DNA reads TGCGCCAGCAGCTTGTATCAGGGAACCTACGAGCAGTACTTC.

This clonotype has a count of ten or more. DNA for the CDR3: TGTGCCAGCCGGACAGGTGGAATTTACAATGAGCAGTTCTTC. This translates into CASRTGGIYNEQFF. The V gene is TRBV27, the J gene TRBJ2-1; 7 bases are a match to TRBD1. V lost 8 bases to trimming and J lost 4 bases; unmatched junction nucleotides: 8. Germline values: CDR1 MNHEY, CDR2 SMNVEV (reference sequence). This CDR3 region has 14 residues.

This clonotype was counted a few times. The chain employs TRBV19 and TRBJ1-5; 8 nucleotides line up with TRBD1. CDR3 length equals 13 residues. Germline CDR1 LNHDA, CDR2 SQIVND (reference sequence). J was trimmed by 8 bases and V by 6 bases; bases with no gene match: 6. CDR3 amino acids: CASREQGGKPQHF. The CDR3 region has the DNA TGTGCCAGTAGGGAACAGGGGGGTAAGCCCCAGCATTTT.

There are a few counts of this clonotype. A much larger clone is a single base away; this may be a read error. The DNA for the CDR3 is TGTGCCAGCAGCTTATCGGGAGAGGTGGCAGATACGCAGTATTTT. It codes for CASSLSGEVADTQYF. The chain uses TRBV7-3 and TRBJ2-3; weak D call: TRBD2 (6 bases). CDR3 length equals 15 residues. Between the trimmed V and J ends, which lost 2 bases and 4 bases, there was a span of 13 bases. Germline V lookup: CDR1 SGHTA, CDR2 FQGTGA.

This chain uses TRBV29-1 with TRBJ1-1; perhaps TRBD1 as D (5 bases). CDR1 and CDR2 from the germline V gene are SQVTM and ANQGSEA. V shed 4 bases and J shed 3 bases, with 15 bases lying between them. The CDR3 runs 14 residues. CDR3 loop: CSVAGGSGDTEAFF. CDR3 nucleotides: TGCAGCGTTGCCGGGGGGTCGGGGGACACTGAAGCTTTCTTT.

This clonotype has only a few counts. The DNA of the CDR3 is TGTGCCTGGAACCGGGACAGGGGTACGTACGAGCAGTACTTC. Its translation: CAWNRDRGTYEQYF. The gene calls are TRBV30 and TRBJ2-7; 10 bases line up with TRBD1. The CDR3 has 14 residues. Looked up from germline, CDR1 is GTSNPN and CDR2 is SVGIG (reference sequence). With V trimmed by 4 bases and J by 4 bases, 7 bases remained unmatched.

This clonotype came up many times. This chain links TRBV14 with TRBJ2-5; D is undetermined. This CDR3 contains 14 residues. Trimming shortened V by 0 bases and J by 1 base, and 6 bases separated the two germline ends. Germline CDR1 and CDR2: SGHDN and FVKESK. Here the CDR3 DNA reads TGTGCCAGCAGCCAAGACGTTAGCCAAGAGACCCAGTACTTC. This sequence encodes CASSQDVSQETQYF. Looking up the rest from reference TRBV14 and TRBJ2-5 gives the full variable domain: EAGVTQFPSHSVIEKGQTVTLRCDPISGHDNLYWYRRVMGKEIKFLLHFVKESKQDESGMPNNRFLAERTGGTYSTLKVQPAELEDSGVYFCASSQDVSQETQYFGPGTRLLVL.

This chain connects TRBV27 to TRBJ2-3, with D tentatively TRBD2 (6 bases). CDR3 length: 12 residues. Germline values: CDR1 MNHEY, CDR2 SMNVEV (reference sequence). The V and J ends lost 7 bases and 5 bases respectively, with 10 bases between them. The CDR3 here is CASTSSGDTQYF. CDR3 DNA: TGTGCCAGCACCAGTAGCGGAGATACGCAGTATTTT.

This clonotype was picked up many times. The chain couples TRBV5-1 to TRBJ2-7; TRBD1 agrees at 8 bases. V shed 4 bases and J 5 bases; nucleotides not matched to a gene: 5. The CDR3 is made up of 13 amino acids. Germline V gene data show CDR1 as SGHRS and CDR2 as YFSETQ. The CDR3: CASSRTGSDEQYF. DNA for the CDR3: TGCGCCAGCAGCCGGACAGGGTCCGACGAGCAGTACTTC.

V is TRBV11-2 and J is TRBJ1-1, with D unresolved. The CDR3 loop spans 15 amino acids. V lost 5 bases and J 1 base, leaving 14 bases between the germline ends. CDR1 and CDR2 from the germline V gene are SGHAT and FQNNGV. The CDR3: CASSAKHASNTEAFF. Here the CDR3 DNA reads TGTGCCAGCAGCGCCAAACATGCGTCGAACACTGAAGCTTTCTTT.

This clonotype was detected ten times or more. V usage is TRBV7-8 and J usage is TRBJ2-7; D is ambiguous. This CDR3 is 13 amino acids long. Between the trimmed V and J ends, which lost 0 bases and 3 bases, there was a span of 6 bases. The germline CDR1 and CDR2 sequences are SGHVS and FQNEAQ. The CDR3 sequence is CASSLALIYEQYF. The DNA of the CDR3 is TGTGCCAGCAGCTTAGCGCTTATCTACGAGCAGTACTTC.

This clonotype was recorded many times. The J gene is TRBJ2-2, the V gene TRBV28, with 14 bases aligning to TRBD2. CDR3 length: 19 amino acids. Per germline, CDR1 MDHEN and CDR2 SYDVKM. J gave up 5 bases and V 7 bases, and 15 bases lay outside the gene matches. CDR3 sequence reads: CASTFPSGTSGSGTGELFF. The CDR3 DNA sequence: TGTGCCAGCACCTTCCCGTCCGGGACTAGCGGGAGTGGAACCGGGGAGCTGTTTTTT.

This chain uses TRBV5-5 with TRBJ2-1; the D is unclear. This CDR3 region has 16 residues. Looked up from germline, CDR1 is SGHKS and CDR2 is YYEKEE (reference sequence). Trimming took off 0 bases at V and 4 bases at J, with 14 bases between the two ends. CDR3: CASSLGRPEIYNEQFF. The CDR3 bases are TGTGCCAGCAGCTTGGGGCGACCCGAAATTTACAATGAGCAGTTCTTC.

In its sample, this clonotype was seen many times. V usage is TRBV7-3 and J usage is TRBJ2-3; weak D call: TRBD1 (6 bases). There are 15 residues in the CDR3. V was cut by 0 bases and J by 0 bases, with 7 bases left in between. Germline CDR1 SGHTA, CDR2 FQGTGA. The CDR3 sequence is CASSLTGHSTDTQYF. As DNA, the CDR3 is TGTGCCAGCAGCTTAACGGGACACAGCACAGATACGCAGTATTTT.

The rearrangement links TRBV20-1 to TRBJ1-5, with 9 bases fitting TRBD1. The CDR3 contains 14 residues. V lost 2 bases to trimming and J lost 7 bases; unmatched junction nucleotides: 6. Germline V gives CDR1 DFQATT, CDR2 SNEGSKA (reference sequence). The CDR3 here is CSARTGGRGQPQHF. Here the CDR3 DNA reads TGCAGTGCTAGAACAGGGGGCAGGGGGCAGCCCCAGCATTTT.

This clonotype was counted between two and nine times. The J gene is TRBJ2-6, the V gene TRBV6-2 or TRBV6-3; maybe TRBD1 (5 bases). This CDR3 comprises 17 residues. CDR1 MNHEY and CDR2 SVGEGT come from the germline V gene. Trimming shortened V by 6 bases and J by 0 bases, and 15 bases separated the two germline ends. DNA of the CDR3: TGTGCCAGCAGGCGGACAACAGGCTTCTCTGGGGCCAACGTCCTGACTTTC. Its protein is CASRRTTGFSGANVLTF.

This clonotype was recorded at least ten times. This chain links TRBV7-2 with TRBJ2-1, with 8 bases lining up with TRBD1. Germline V gene data show CDR1 as SGHTA and CDR2 as FQGNSA. The CDR3 extends over 18 amino acids. J lost 10 bases, V lost 7 bases, and 24 bases had no gene match. CDR3 coding DNA: TGTGCCAGCACCGATACAGGGGGAGGCGGGGCTGCATCCAAGGAGCAGTTCTTC. Its translation: CASTDTGGGGAASKEQFF.

This clonotype occurred a few times. The V gene is TRBV19, the J gene TRBJ2-1; TRBD2 aligns across 11 bases. Trimming removed 3 bases from V and 4 bases from J; junction bases left unmatched: 2. There are 15 residues in the CDR3. Germline V gene lookup returns CDR1 LNHDA and CDR2 SQIVND (reference sequence). CDR3 sequence: CASSMTSGIYNEQFF. In DNA form, the CDR3 reads TGTGCCAGTAGTATGACTAGCGGGATTTACAATGAGCAGTTCTTC.

This clonotype was detected a few times. The genes are TRBV18 and TRBJ2-3, with D possibly being TRBD1 (5 bases). This CDR3 contains 12 residues. Trimming took 6 bases from V and 7 from J, leaving 11 bases between them. Germline assignment: CDR1 KGHSH and CDR2 LQKENI. The CDR3 region has the DNA TGTGCCAGCTCTCTTAAGGGGAATACGCAGTATTTT. The encoded protein is CASSLKGNTQYF.

This clonotype was observed a handful of times. The junction and the germline gene differ at one end; a read error may be behind it. The chain is built from TRBV13 and TRBJ2-7; 9 positions match TRBD2. The CDR3 runs to 14 residues. CDR1 is PRHDT and CDR2 is FYEKMQ in the germline V gene (reference sequence). CDR3 sequence: CASGGYSGSDEEDF. The CDR3 DNA reads as TGTGCCAGCGGGGGATATAGCGGGAGTGACGAGGAGGACTTC.

The sample holds many counts of this clonotype. This sequence joins TRBV20-1 and TRBJ2-3, with TRBD2 identical over 9 bases. Trimming at V came to 0 bases and at J to 6 bases, leaving 7 bases not matched to a gene. From germline, CDR1 is DFQATT and CDR2 SNEGSKA (reference sequence). There are 15 residues in the CDR3. The CDR3 spells CSARDWASGTDTQYF. CDR3 nucleotide sequence: TGCAGTGCTAGAGATTGGGCTAGCGGGACGGATACGCAGTATTTT.

The table lists this clonotype with many counts. The rearrangement joins TRBV30 to TRBJ1-1, with D maybe TRBD1 (5 bases). The V end was cut by 7 bases, the J end by 2 bases, with 17 bases between. There are 14 residues in the CDR3. CDR1 and CDR2 (germline): GTSNPN, SVGIG (reference sequence). Written as DNA, the CDR3 is TGTGCCTCCCATAAGGGGTTACGCAACACTGAAGCTTTCTTT. Encoded protein: CASHKGLRNTEAFF. Using reference TRBV30 and TRBJ1-1 for the parts outside the CDR3, the full variable domain is SQTIHQWPATLVQPVGSPLSLECTVEGTSNPNLYWYRQAAGRGLQLLFYSVGIGQISSEVPQNLSASRPQDRQFILSSKKLLLSDSGFYLCASHKGLRNTEAFFGQGTRLTVV.